The present TCR beta chain was sequenced within a study of T cells in Graves' hyperthyroidism and ophthalmopathy. This clonotype has only a few counts. Using RNA transcripts as the source, TCR beta CDR3 regions were amplified. In the first-round RT-PCR of the TCR CDR3, the HTBI primer set was used. Using its own MiXCR run on the multiplex PCR reads, TCRdb lists one record per CDR3 protein. Altogether 300,000 to 400,000 distinct CDR3 sequences are present, around 20% being singletons, with the ten largest covering less than 65%. The V and J ends lost 4 bases and 2 bases, in that order; junction bases with no gene match: 7. This CDR3 is 16 amino acids long.

The genes are TRBV12-3 or TRBV12-4 and TRBJ2-3; 9 bases align to TRBD2. The sequence was collected from a woman aged 45 to 65 with Graves' hyperthyroidism. The sequenced sample was blood. The CDR3 coding sequence is TGTGCCAGCAGTTCACGCGGGAGGGAGAACACAGATACGCAGTATTTT. This gives the protein CASSSRGRENTDTQYF.